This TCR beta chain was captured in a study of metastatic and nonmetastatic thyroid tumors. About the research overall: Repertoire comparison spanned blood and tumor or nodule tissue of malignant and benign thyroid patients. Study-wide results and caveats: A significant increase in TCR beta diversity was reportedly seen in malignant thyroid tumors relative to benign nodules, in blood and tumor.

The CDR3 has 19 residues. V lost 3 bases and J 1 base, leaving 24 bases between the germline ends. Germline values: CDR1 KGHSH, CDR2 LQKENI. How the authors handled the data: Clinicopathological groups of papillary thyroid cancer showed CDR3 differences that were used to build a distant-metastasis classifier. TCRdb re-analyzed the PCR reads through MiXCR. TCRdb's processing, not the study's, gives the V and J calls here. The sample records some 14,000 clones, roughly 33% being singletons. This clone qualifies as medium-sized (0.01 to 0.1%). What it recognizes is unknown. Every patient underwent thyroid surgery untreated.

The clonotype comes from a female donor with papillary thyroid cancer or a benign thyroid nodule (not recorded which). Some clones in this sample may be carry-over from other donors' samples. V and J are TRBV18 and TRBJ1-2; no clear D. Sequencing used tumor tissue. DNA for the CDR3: TGTGCCAGCTCACCTGGGAACCGAGGGCCACCAAAGAATAACTATGGCTACACCTTC. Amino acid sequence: CASSPGNRGPPKNNYGYTF.